This T cell receptor beta chain was identified in a study of post-analysis software for immune sequencing data. Study information: Both relapsing-remitting and secondary progressive multiple sclerosis featured among the disease courses, as did progressive-relapsing multiple sclerosis. Study results and limitations: With F measure, samples from one preparation batch clustered together strongly. In patients, TRBV5-6, TRBV5-1 and TRBV20-1 belonged to roughly 5 TRBV segments found more frequently than in controls.

This CDR3 is built from 16 residues. Trimming took 0 bases from V and 2 from J, leaving 14 bases between them. Germline CDR1 reads SGHKS; CDR2 reads YYEKEE (reference sequence). Unique molecular identifiers tagged the TCR beta cDNA libraries. Around 460,000 cDNA molecules came from about 1 to 10 million T cells. TCRdb re-called the PCR reads with MiXCR, one entry per CDR3 protein. The table lists 380,000 or so distinct CDR3 sequences, 30% to 45% of them singletons. This clonotype was seen only a few times. Antigen unknown. The V call is TRBV5-5, the J call TRBJ1-2; D is undetermined. Sequencing was performed on blood. The TCR originated in a girl under 18 with multiple sclerosis. The CDR3 nucleotides are TGTGCCAGCAGCTTGGCCCTGCCCCCCGTGAACTATGGCTACACCTTC. Translation gives CASSLALPPVNYGYTF.